These 8 T cell receptor beta chains came from one sample sequenced in a study of T cell changes during pregnancy in multiple sclerosis (dated by TCRdb to the late 2010s). Library method: the immunoSEQ multiplex PCR assay. TCRdb's version of the immuneACCESS table is confined to in-frame rearrangements and falls short of the full clone set. An unresolved V gene accounts for under half of the shortfall where checked; the remainder is of unknown origin. For this sample there are 45,000 to 55,000 clones; 80% to 95% appear just once. The biggest ten clones account for roughly 0.85% of the sample. Material: CD4+ T cells from peripheral blood mononuclear cells, obtained in the second trimester of pregnancy. These receptors all stem from a female donor in good health, enrolled as a control in a pregnancy study.

V usage is TRBV14 and J usage is TRBJ1-2; D possibly corresponds to TRBD1 (6 bases). Germline-derived CDR1 and CDR2 are SGHDN and FVKESK. V gave up 1 base and J gave up 2 bases, with 20 bases separating them. The CDR3 contains 18 residues. The CDR3 loop is CASSQGVTLGAANYGYTF. The CDR3 bases are TGTGCCAGCAGCCAAGGGGTTACCCTGGGGGCAGCGAACTATGGCTACACCTTC.

This clone came up a few times. The chain links TRBV7-2 to TRBJ2-1; 12 bases line up with TRBD2. The V and J ends lost 6 bases and 8 bases, in that order; junction bases with no gene match: 8. The CDR3 length is 15 residues. The germline CDR1 and CDR2 sequences are SGHTA and FQGNSA. CDR3 coding DNA: TGTGCCAGCAGTCTCGCTAGCGGGAGGGCCGATGAGCAGTTCTTC. It encodes CASSLASGRADEQFF. Variable domain in full (rest from reference TRBV7-2 and TRBJ2-1): GAGVSQSPSNKVTEKGKDVELRCDPISGHTALYWYRQSLGQGLEFLIYFQGNSAPDKSGLPSDRFSAERTGGSVSTLTIQRTQQEDSAVYLCASSLASGRADEQFFGPGTRLTVL.

This chain links TRBV7-9 with TRBJ1-1; a possible D gene is TRBD1 (6 bases). Germline CDR1 reads SEHNR; CDR2 reads FQNEAQ (reference sequence). The V and J ends lost 5 bases and 7 bases respectively, with 14 bases between them. The CDR3 is 13 residues long. In DNA form, the CDR3 reads TGTGCCAGCAGCCAACAGACAGGCCTTGAAGCTTTCTTT. Residues: CASSQQTGLEAFF.

The V gene is TRBV27, the J gene TRBJ2-7, with a weak D call TRBD2 (6 bases). Germline assignment: CDR1 MNHEY and CDR2 SMNVEV (reference sequence). CDR3 size: 13 residues. V was pared by 6 bases and J by 8 bases, with 17 bases between. The CDR3 here is CASSPGLAGKQYF. In DNA form, the CDR3 reads TGTGCCAGCAGCCCGGGACTCGCCGGCAAGCAGTACTTC.

The CDR3 region has the DNA TGTGCCAGCAGCTACTCCCTCGGGGGCGGGAGGGACTACAATGAGCAGTTCTTC. Protein sequence: CASSYSLGGGRDYNEQFF. This chain uses TRBV11-1 with TRBJ2-1; 9 nucleotides align to TRBD2. The CDR3 runs to 18 residues. Germline V lookup: CDR1 SGHAT, CDR2 FQDESV (reference sequence). Trimming took 4 bases from V and 3 from J; bases not matched to a gene: 13.

The chain links TRBV11-3 to TRBJ2-7; 9 nucleotides align to TRBD1. Germline lookup yields CDR1 SGHNT and CDR2 YENEEA. Unmatched junction bases numbered 8, after V lost 4 bases and J lost 4 bases. The CDR3 runs 15 residues. The CDR3 nucleotides read TGTGCCAGCAGCTCGATGGGACAGGGAGGGTACGAGCAGTACTTC. Encoded protein: CASSSMGQGGYEQYF. The variable domain in full, with the rest retrieved from reference TRBV11-3 and TRBJ2-7, is EAGVVQSPRYKIIEKKQPVAFWCNPISGHNTLYWYLQNLGQGPELLIRYENEEAVDDSQLPKDRFSAERLKGVDSTLKIQPAELGDSAVYLCASSSMGQGGYEQYFGPGTRLTVT.

The chain has TRBV5-1 and TRBJ2-2; possible D gene TRBD1, 5 bases. This CDR3 has 14 residues. Germline lookup yields CDR1 SGHRS and CDR2 YFSETQ. Trimming removed 3 bases at V and 3 bases at J, with 9 bases between. The CDR3 DNA is TGCGCCAGCAGCTCCTTGGGGCACACCGGGGAGCTGTTTTTT. Its translation is CASSSLGHTGELFF.

In regard to this clone: The same CDR3 also results from other DNA sequences found in this sample. The V call is TRBV5-1, the J call TRBJ2-3; 8 bases line up with TRBD2. CDR3 length equals 14 residues. CDR1 and CDR2 from the germline V gene are SGHRS and YFSETQ. Unmatched junction bases numbered 1, after V lost 1 base and J lost 3 bases. The CDR3: CASSLSGSTDTQYF. The CDR3 DNA reads TGCGCCAGCAGCTTGAGCGGGAGTACAGATACGCAGTATTTT.